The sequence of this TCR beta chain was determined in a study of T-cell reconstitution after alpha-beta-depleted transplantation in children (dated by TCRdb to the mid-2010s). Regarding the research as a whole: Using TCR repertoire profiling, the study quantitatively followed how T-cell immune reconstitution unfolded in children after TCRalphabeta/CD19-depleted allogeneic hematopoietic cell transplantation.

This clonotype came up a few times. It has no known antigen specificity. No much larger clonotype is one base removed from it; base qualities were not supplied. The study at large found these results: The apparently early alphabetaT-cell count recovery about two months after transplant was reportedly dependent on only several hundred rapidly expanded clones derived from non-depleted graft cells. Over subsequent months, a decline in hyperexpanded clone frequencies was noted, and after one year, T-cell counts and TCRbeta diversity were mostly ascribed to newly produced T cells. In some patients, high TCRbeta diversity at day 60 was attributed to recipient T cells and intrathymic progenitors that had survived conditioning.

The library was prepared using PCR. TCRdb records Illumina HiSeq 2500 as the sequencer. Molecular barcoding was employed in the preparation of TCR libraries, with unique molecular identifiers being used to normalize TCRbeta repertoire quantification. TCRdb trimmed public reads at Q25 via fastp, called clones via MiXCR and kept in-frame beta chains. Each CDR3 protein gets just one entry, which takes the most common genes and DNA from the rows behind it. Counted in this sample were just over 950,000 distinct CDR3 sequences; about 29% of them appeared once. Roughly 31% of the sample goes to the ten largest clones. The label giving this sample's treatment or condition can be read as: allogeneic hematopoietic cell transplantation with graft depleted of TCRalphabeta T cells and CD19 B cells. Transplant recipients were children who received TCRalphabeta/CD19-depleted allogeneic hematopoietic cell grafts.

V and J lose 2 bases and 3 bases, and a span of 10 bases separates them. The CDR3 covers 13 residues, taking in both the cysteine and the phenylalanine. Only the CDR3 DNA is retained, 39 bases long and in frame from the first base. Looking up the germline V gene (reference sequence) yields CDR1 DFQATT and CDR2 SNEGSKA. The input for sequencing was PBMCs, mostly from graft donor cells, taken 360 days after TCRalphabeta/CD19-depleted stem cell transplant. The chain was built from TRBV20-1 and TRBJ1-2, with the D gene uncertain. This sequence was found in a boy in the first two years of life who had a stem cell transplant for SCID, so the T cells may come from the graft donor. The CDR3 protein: CSARNDLDYGYTF. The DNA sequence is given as TGCAGTGCTAGAAACGACCTTGACTATGGCTACACCTTC.